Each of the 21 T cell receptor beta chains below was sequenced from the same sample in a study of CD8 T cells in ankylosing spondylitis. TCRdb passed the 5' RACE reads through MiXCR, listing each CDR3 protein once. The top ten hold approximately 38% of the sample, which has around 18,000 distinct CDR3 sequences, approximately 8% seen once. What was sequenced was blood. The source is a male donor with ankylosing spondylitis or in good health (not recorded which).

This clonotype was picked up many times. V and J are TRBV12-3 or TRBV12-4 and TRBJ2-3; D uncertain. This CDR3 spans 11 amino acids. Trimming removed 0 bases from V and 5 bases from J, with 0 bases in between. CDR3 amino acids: CASSLADTQYF. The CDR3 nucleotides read TGTGCCAGCAGTTTAGCAGATACGCAGTATTTT.

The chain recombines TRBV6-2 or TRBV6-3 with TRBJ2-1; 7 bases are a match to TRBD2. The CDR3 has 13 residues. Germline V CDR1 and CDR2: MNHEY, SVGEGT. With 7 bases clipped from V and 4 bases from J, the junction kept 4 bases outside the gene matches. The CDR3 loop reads CASTGEGYNEQFF. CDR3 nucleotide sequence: TGTGCCAGCACCGGGGAGGGATACAATGAGCAGTTCTTC.

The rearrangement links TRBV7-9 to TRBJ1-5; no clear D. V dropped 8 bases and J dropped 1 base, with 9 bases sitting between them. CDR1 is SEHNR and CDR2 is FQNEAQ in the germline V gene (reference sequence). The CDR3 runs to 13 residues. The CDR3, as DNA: TGTGCCAGCCAGCCTGGAAGCAATCAGCCCCAGCATTTT. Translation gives CASQPGSNQPQHF.

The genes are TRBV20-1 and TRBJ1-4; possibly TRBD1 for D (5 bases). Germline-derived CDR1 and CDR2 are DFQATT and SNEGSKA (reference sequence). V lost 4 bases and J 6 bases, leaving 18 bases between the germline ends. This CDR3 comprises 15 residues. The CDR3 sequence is CSATTFQGGYEKLFF. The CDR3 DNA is TGCAGTGCTACCACCTTTCAGGGCGGGTATGAAAAACTGTTTTTT.

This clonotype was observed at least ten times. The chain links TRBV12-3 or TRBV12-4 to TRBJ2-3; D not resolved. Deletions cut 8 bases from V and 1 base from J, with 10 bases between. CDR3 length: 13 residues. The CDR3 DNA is TGTGCCAGCGGGGTAATTGGCACAGATACGCAGTATTTT. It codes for CASGVIGTDTQYF.

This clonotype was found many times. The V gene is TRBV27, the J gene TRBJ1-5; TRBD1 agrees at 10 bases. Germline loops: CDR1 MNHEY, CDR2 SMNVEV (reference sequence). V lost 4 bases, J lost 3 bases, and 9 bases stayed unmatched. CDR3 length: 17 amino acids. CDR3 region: CASSSRDRGGDNQPQHF. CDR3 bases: TGTGCCAGCAGTTCCCGGGACAGGGGAGGGGACAATCAGCCCCAGCATTTT.

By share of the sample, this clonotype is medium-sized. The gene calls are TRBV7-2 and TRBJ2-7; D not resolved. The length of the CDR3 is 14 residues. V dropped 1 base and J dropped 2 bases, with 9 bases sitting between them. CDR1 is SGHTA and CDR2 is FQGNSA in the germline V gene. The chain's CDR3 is CASSLGAETYEQYF. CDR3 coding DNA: TGTGCCAGCAGCTTAGGAGCCGAGACCTACGAGCAGTACTTC.

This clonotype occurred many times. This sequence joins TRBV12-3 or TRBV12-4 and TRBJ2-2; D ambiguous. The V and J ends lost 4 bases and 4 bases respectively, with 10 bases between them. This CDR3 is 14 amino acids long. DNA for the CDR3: TGTGCCAGCAGTTCTAACGGTCTCACCGGGGAGCTGTTTTTT. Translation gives CASSSNGLTGELFF.

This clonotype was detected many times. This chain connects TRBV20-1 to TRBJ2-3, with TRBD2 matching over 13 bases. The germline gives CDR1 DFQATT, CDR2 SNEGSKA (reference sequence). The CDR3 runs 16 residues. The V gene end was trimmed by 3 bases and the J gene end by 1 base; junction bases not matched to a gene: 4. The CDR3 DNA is TGCAGTGCTAGTTCCGGACTAGCGGGGGGCACAGATACGCAGTATTTT. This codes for CSASSGLAGGTDTQYF.

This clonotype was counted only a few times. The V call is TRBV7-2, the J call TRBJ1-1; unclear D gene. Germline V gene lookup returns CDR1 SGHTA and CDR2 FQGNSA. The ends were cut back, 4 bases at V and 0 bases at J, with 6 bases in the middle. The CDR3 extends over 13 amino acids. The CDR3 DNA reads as TGTGCCAGCAGCTCTGTGATGAACACTGAAGCTTTCTTT. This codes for CASSSVMNTEAFF.

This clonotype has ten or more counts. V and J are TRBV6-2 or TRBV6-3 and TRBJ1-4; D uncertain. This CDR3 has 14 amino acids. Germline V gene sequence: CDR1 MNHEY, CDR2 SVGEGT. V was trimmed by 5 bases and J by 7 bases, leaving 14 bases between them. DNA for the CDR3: TGTGCCAGCAGTGTCAGGAGGAGATTTGAAAAACTGTTTTTT. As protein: CASSVRRRFEKLFF.

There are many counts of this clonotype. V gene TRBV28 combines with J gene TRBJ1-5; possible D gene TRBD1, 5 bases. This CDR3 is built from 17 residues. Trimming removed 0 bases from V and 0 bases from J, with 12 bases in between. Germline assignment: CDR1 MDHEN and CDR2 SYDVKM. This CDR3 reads CASSLWSRGYSNQPQHF. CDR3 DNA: TGTGCCAGCAGTTTATGGAGTCGGGGGTATAGCAATCAGCCCCAGCATTTT.

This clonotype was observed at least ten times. The DNA for the CDR3 is TGCGCCAGCAGCTTTAAAGACTACTCTACTTTAGAGACCCAGTACTTC. Translated: CASSFKDYSTLETQYF. The chain links TRBV5-1 to TRBJ2-5; a possible D gene is TRBD2 (5 bases). The germline V gene has CDR1 SGHRS and CDR2 YFSETQ. With 2 bases removed from V and 4 bases from J, the gap between germline ends came to 18 bases. This CDR3 is built from 16 residues.

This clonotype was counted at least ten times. This CDR3 is CASSYSGDYNEQFF. As DNA, the CDR3 is TGTGCCAGCAGTTACAGCGGAGACTACAATGAGCAGTTCTTC. This chain uses TRBV6-2 or TRBV6-3 with TRBJ2-1, with D possibly being TRBD2 (5 bases). The germline CDR1 and CDR2 sequences are MNHEY and SVGEGT. V was clipped by 2 bases and J by 3 bases, with 8 bases between them. This CDR3 is 14 amino acids long.

As DNA, the CDR3 is TGTGCCAGCAGCTTCACGGGACAGGGGTACACAGATACGCAGTATTTT. The encoded protein is CASSFTGQGYTDTQYF. This chain uses TRBV28 with TRBJ2-3; 10 bases align to TRBD1. The CDR3 contains 16 residues. CDR1 is MDHEN and CDR2 is SYDVKM in the germline V gene. The ends lost 6 bases at V and 2 bases at J; junction bases unmatched: 8.

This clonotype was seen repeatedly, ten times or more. The CDR3 nucleotides are TGCGCCAGCAGCCTCGGGGGGGGGCCAGATACGCAGTATTTT. Encoded protein: CASSLGGGPDTQYF. This chain joins TRBV5-1 and TRBJ2-3; 8 bases line up with TRBD2. The germline gives CDR1 SGHRS, CDR2 YFSETQ. V shed 4 bases, J shed 4 bases, and the junction held 5 bases outside the gene matches. The CDR3 spans 14 residues.

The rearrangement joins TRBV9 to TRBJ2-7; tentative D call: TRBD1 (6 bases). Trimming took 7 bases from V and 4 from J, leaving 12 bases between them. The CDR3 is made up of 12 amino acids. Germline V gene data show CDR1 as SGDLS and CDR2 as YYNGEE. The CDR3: CASSRGMYEQYF. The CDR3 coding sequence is TGTGCCAGCTCTAGGGGGATGTACGAGCAGTACTTC.

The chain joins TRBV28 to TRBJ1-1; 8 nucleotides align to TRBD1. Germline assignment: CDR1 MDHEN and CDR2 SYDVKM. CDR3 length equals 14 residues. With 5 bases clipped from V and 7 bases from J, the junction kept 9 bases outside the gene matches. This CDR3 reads CASSVTGVRGEAFF. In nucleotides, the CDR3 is TGTGCCAGCAGTGTGACAGGGGTGCGAGGTGAAGCTTTCTTT.

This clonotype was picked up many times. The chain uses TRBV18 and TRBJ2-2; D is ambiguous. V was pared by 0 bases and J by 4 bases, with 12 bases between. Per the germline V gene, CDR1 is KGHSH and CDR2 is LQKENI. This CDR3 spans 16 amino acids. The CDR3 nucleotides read TGTGCCAGCTCACCACCGAGGCAGCGTCTCACCGGGGAGCTGTTTTTT. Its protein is CASSPPRQRLTGELFF.

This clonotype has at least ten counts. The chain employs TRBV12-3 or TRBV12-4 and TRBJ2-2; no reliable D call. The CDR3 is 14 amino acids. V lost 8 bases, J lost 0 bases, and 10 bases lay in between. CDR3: CASGRSPNTGELFF. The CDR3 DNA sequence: TGTGCCAGCGGGCGCTCTCCGAACACCGGGGAGCTGTTTTTT.

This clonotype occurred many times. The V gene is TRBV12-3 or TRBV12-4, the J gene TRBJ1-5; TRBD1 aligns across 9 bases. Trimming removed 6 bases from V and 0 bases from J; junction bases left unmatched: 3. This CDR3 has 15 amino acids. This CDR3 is CASRMGQGSNQPQHF. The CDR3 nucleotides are TGTGCCAGCAGAATGGGACAGGGTAGCAATCAGCCCCAGCATTTT.